This is a list of T cell receptor beta chains from one sample in a study of graft-versus-host responses after intestinal transplantation. Sequencing was performed with immunoSEQ multiplex PCR; in TCRdb, only in-frame clones are kept and a portion is missing. This table holds roughly 5,000 clones, about a quarter found once. This specimen was alloreactive CD4+ T cells from a mixed lymphocyte reaction culture, taken before intestinal transplant. All receptors come from a human patient who received an intestinal transplant. Both conserved end residues are part of each CDR3. D genes are given only for firm matches. The size entry is marked missing in some rows and otherwise reads once, few, many or a size class.

TRBJ1-2,TRBV6-1,-,once,CASSVSGDHYGYTF,TGTGCCAGCAGTGTATCAGGGGACCACTATGGCTACACCTTC
TRBJ2-7,TRBV7-6,-,-,CASSFGGNYEQYF,TGTGCCAGCAGCTTTGGGGGGAACTACGAGCAGTACTTC
TRBJ1-2,TRBV6-6,-,-,CASSPRTSGYTF,TGTGCCAGTTCACCCCGGACATCTGGCTACACCTTC
TRBJ1-2,TRBV6-5,-,-,CASSYGRRGAYGYTF,TGTGCCAGCAGTTACGGCAGACGGGGGGCCTATGGCTACACCTTC
TRBJ1-2,TRBV19,-,few,CASSIRVNNYGYTF,TGTGCCAGTAGTATTCGGGTTAATAACTATGGCTACACCTTC
TRBJ2-7,TRBV13,-,-,CASSLERGGATGLSSYEQYF,TGTGCCAGCAGCTTAGAGCGCGGCGGGGCGACAGGTCTGAGCTCCTACGAGCAGTACTTC
TRBJ2-5,TRBV7-3,TRBD2,medium-sized,CASSLLGTRQETQYF,TGTGCCAGCAGCTTATTGGGGACTAGACAAGAGACCCAGTACTTC
TRBJ1-6,TRBV5-1,-,once,CASSSNKGGSYNSPLHF,TGCGCCAGCAGCTCAAACAAGGGAGGGTCCTATAATTCACCCCTCCACTTT
TRBJ1-3,TRBV27,-,few,CASSLSGGSGNTIYF,TGTGCCAGCAGTTTATCGGGGGGCTCTGGAAACACCATATATTTT
TRBJ2-5,TRBV2,TRBD1,large,CASSKDRRRETQYF,TGTGCCAGCAGTAAGGACAGGCGGAGGGAGACCCAGTACTTC
TRBJ1-2,TRBV5-8,TRBD1,-,CASSLQGANYGYTF,TGTGCCAGCAGCTTGCAGGGGGCTAACTATGGCTACACCTTC
TRBJ2-7,TRBV6-9,-,-,CASSRAGDRSYEQYF,TGTGCCAGCAGCCGTGCGGGGGACAGATCCTACGAGCAGTACTTC
TRBJ2-5,TRBV5-4,-,-,CASSPGHLQETQYF,TGTGCCAGCAGCCCGGGACATCTCCAAGAGACCCAGTACTTC